This TCR beta chain was sequenced during a study of blood T cell repertoires in COVID-19. Looking at the study overall: Samples taken during acute and convalescent COVID-19 were collected in the United States, Italy and Spain. In each case, the material was cDNA or gDNA derived from T cells, B-cell-depleted T cells, or PBMCs.

This CDR3 has 15 residues. Trimming left V 0 bases short and J 6 bases short, with 14 bases between. The germline gives CDR1 SGDLS, CDR2 YYNGEE. Original handling: Amplification of reference gene primers was used by the study to estimate nucleated cell counts. TCRdb's copy holds only in-frame clones and misses some; the assay was immunoSEQ multiplex PCR. V and J calls and clone size are those listed in that table; D and trimming were worked out from the DNA. Altogether some 200,000 clones are present, approximately 85% being singletons, with the ten largest covering roughly 8.2%. The rearrangement uses TRBV9 and TRBJ2-3; D ambiguous. This sequence was found in a woman in her sixties or seventies with acute or convalescent COVID-19. The sequencing input was peripheral blood. The CDR3 region is CASSVGGRPTDTQYF. CDR3 coding DNA: TGTGCCAGCAGCGTAGGCGGTCGACCCACCGATACGCAGTATTTT.